Given below is one T cell receptor beta chain in context. A few counts support this clonotype. Its cognate antigen has yet to be identified. Per-nucleotide qualities are absent, and no much larger clonotype sits a single base away. TCRdb shows the sequencer as Illumina NovaSeq 6000. TCRalpha and TCRbeta cDNA libraries were built by 5'RACE with constant-segment primers, adding sample barcodes and unique molecular identifiers. RNA was extracted from every sample with Trizol reagent. Libraries were amplified in two PCR steps, with a second sample barcode and Illumina TruSeq adapters added in the second step. The libraries were sequenced on an Illumina NovaSeq using 2 x 150 bp paired-end reads. Per the authors' processing: Demultiplexing of reads and collapsing into UMI-guided consensus sequences were performed with migec v1.2.7. Using mixcr v2.1.11, UMI consensuses were aligned to TRA and TRB V and J templates and then assembled into clonotypes. Clonotypes were classified as expanded or contracted when called significant by both edgeR and NoisET, with noise models trained on biological replicates. edgeR calls used a false discovery rate-adjusted p below 0.01 and a log2 fold-change threshold of 1. PCA with hierarchical clustering of max-normalized trajectories of the 1000 most abundant clonotypes was used as exploratory dynamics analysis. The CD4 or CD8 phenotype of responding clones was assigned using the separately sequenced CD4+ and CD8+ repertoires. TCRdb passed the public sequencing reads through fastp at Q25 and MiXCR, retaining productive beta sequences. Entries are consolidated by CDR3 protein sequence, retaining the most common genes and DNA. For this entry, the V and J calls and clone size follow TCRdb and not the study's own pipeline. The sample table shows roughly 550,000 distinct CDR3 sequences, and around 21% are seen once. Clones ranked in the top ten supply around 12% of the sample.

This specimen comes from a study of T-cell memory formation after mild COVID-19 (dated by TCRdb to 2020 to 2023). Background on the whole study: TCR sequence clusters from the two donors were found to be largely donor specific. In a couple of donors, T-cell clones that expanded and contracted after mild COVID-19 were followed by sequencing TCRalpha and TCRbeta repertoires longitudinally. Two young, previously healthy adult volunteers, one female and one male, were included in the cohort.

Ficoll-Paque density gradient centrifugation was the method used to isolate PBMCs. Overall study outcomes, separate from this receptor: Clones contracting from day 15 to 85 had balanced CD4/CD8 phenotypes, while a second wave expanding from day 15 to 37 was biased towards CD4+. Only a couple of mild cases were covered by the study, and larger cohorts that include severe cases with pre-infection samples were considered necessary. Contracting CD4+ clones appeared mostly in the CM and EM memory subsets, whereas CD8+ clones were enriched in EMRA. Some responding clones were detected in pre-infection memory, which suggested that pre-existing cross-reactive memory T cells had joined the SARS-CoV-2 response. SARS-CoV-2 specificity was not confirmed for the second-wave clones peaking on day 37.

The clonotype comes from an adult woman who had mild COVID-19 (a few samples of this study predate the infection). The sample titles of this study are shuffled in the database, so cell type and time point are left out; the donor was told from shared clones. Sequencing used PBMCs or a T cell subset sorted from them (not recorded which).

The sequenced DNA is TGTGCCAGCTCACCCCTAGCGGGAGGGCCGGATGAGCAGTTCTTC. The encoded protein is CASSPLAGGPDEQFF. The V gene is TRBV18 and the J gene is TRBJ2-1; 12 bases in the junction line up with TRBD2. V is trimmed back by 3 bases and J by 8 bases, and the junction contains 5 bases that no gene match accounts for. The germline V gene gives CDR1 as KGHSH and CDR2 as LQKENI. Reading from cysteine to phenylalanine, the CDR3 counts 15 amino acids. Left in the record is the CDR3 DNA by itself, 45 bases read in frame from the first base.